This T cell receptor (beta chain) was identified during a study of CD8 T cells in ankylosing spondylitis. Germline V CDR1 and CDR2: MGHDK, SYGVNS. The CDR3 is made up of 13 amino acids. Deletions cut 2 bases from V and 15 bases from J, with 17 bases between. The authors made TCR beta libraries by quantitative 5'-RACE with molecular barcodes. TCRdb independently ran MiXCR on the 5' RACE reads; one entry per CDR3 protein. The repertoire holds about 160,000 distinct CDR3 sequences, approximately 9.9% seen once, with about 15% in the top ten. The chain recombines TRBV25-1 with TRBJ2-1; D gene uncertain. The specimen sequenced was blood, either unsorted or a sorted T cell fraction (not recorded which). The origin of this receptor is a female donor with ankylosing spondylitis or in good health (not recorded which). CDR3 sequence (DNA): TGTGCCAGCAGTGAAAGAGACTCTCTCGAGTCGTTCTTC. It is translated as CASSERDSLESFF.